This T cell receptor beta chain was identified during a study of brain T cells in children with intractable seizures. Whole-study findings and limits: Pre- and post-surgery blood differed in depth, so pre-surgery absences may be undersampling.

With regard to this clone: The antigen is not known.

The sequenced cases were selected for having the highest brain T cell transcript signatures. Only in-frame clones appear in the TCRdb table, and some are missing; sequencing was by immunoSEQ multiplex PCR. The profile shows about 580 clones, around three quarters of them singletons. With V trimmed by 4 bases and J by 6 bases, 12 bases remained unmatched. This CDR3 contains 17 residues. Germline CDR1 is LGHNA and CDR2 is YSLEER. The source was resected brain tissue, collected at surgery. This TCR came from a boy between 10 and 17 years old with tuberous sclerosis and intractable seizures. The chain combines TRBV4-3 with TRBJ2-6, with TRBD1 matching over 7 bases. CDR3 bases: TGCGCCAGCAGCCCAGAGGCAACAGGGGTAGAGGCCAACGTCCTGACTTTC. Translation gives CASSPEATGVEANVLTF.